Listed here are 30 T cell receptor beta chains from one sample, sequenced in a study of identifying expanded T cells in peripheral blood. Profiled with immunoSEQ multiplex PCR; TCRdb holds only in-frame clones, not every one. The repertoire holds 90,000 to 100,000 clones, around 90% seen once, with under 6% in the top ten. The specimen was blood. Every receptor here comes from a person aged 18 to 70 in good health.

The chain is built from TRBV6-1 and TRBJ1-5; TRBD1 is a possible D gene (5 bases). CDR1 and CDR2 from the germline V gene are MNHNS and SASEGT. V lost 2 bases and J 2 bases, leaving 7 bases between the germline ends. The CDR3 length is 14 residues. CDR3 loop: CASSESGGNQPQHF. Written as DNA, the CDR3 is TGTGCCAGCAGTGAATCGGGGGGCAATCAGCCCCAGCATTTT.

V and J are TRBV30 and TRBJ1-3; the D is unclear. Per germline, CDR1 GTSNPN and CDR2 SVGIG (reference sequence). The CDR3 sequence is 16 residues long. Trimming shortened V by 0 bases and J by 0 bases, and 12 bases separated the two germline ends. CDR3 amino acids: CAWSVRHTNSGNTIYF. In DNA, the CDR3 is TGTGCCTGGAGTGTACGTCACACCAACTCTGGAAACACCATATATTTT.

V gene TRBV19 combines with J gene TRBJ1-2; 9 positions agree with TRBD1. Germline CDR1 is LNHDA and CDR2 is SQIVND (reference sequence). The CDR3 is made up of 14 amino acids. V was clipped by 4 bases and J by 4 bases; unmatched bases: 4. CDR3: CASSTGQGVYGYTF. In DNA form, the CDR3 reads TGTGCCAGTAGTACGGGACAGGGAGTCTATGGCTACACCTTC.

This clone was seen a single time. This chain connects TRBV19 to TRBJ1-3; the D gene is possibly TRBD1 (5 bases). The length of the CDR3 is 15 residues. Trimming shortened V by 1 base and J by 2 bases, and 9 bases separated the two germline ends. Germline lookup yields CDR1 LNHDA and CDR2 SQIVND (reference sequence). DNA for the CDR3: TGTGCCAGTAGTATAGGATCAGGGACTGGAAACACCATATATTTT. Encoded protein: CASSIGSGTGNTIYF.

This sequence joins TRBV7-6 and TRBJ2-7, with D tentatively TRBD1 or TRBD2 (5 bases each). Trimming removed 1 base at V and 3 bases at J, with 13 bases between. CDR3 size: 15 residues. Germline assignment: CDR1 SGHVS and CDR2 FNYEAQ. Written as DNA, the CDR3 is TGTGCCAGCAGCTTAGGGCAGGGCGGAGGCTACGAGCAGTACTTC. Translated: CASSLGQGGGYEQYF.

This clone was seen only a few times. The chain carries TRBV13 and TRBJ1-3, with unresolved D. Germline-derived CDR1 and CDR2 are PRHDT and FYEKMQ (reference sequence). V was cut by 3 bases and J by 1 base, with 13 bases left in between. This CDR3 is built from 16 residues. The CDR3 spells CASSLGVFGSGNTIYF. CDR3 DNA sequence: TGTGCCAGCAGCTTGGGCGTGTTCGGATCTGGAAACACCATATATTTT.

This chain connects TRBV18 to TRBJ2-1, with TRBD2 matching over 12 bases. CDR1 and CDR2 from the germline V gene are KGHSH and LQKENI. V gave up 3 bases and J gave up 4 bases; unmatched junction bases: 7. This CDR3 has 17 amino acids. The CDR3 DNA is TGTGCCAGCTCACCGCTAGCGGGAGGGCCGGGTTACAATGAGCAGTTCTTC. Its translation: CASSPLAGGPGYNEQFF. The variable domain in full, completed from reference TRBV18 and TRBJ2-1, reads NAGVMQNPRHLVRRRGQEARLRCSPMKGHSHVYWYRQLPEEGLKFMVYLQKENIIDESGMPKERFSAEFPKEGPSILRIQQVVRGDSAAYFCASSPLAGGPGYNEQFFGPGTRLTVL.

The chain couples TRBV2 to TRBJ1-2, with no clear D. The CDR3 runs to 12 residues. CDR1 SNHLY and CDR2 FYNNEI come from the germline V gene. Trimming removed 4 bases from V and 4 bases from J, with 7 bases in between. The DNA of the CDR3 is TGTGCCAGCAGTGCGCAGGCCTATGGCTACACCTTC. It is translated as CASSAQAYGYTF.

Relative to its sample, this clone is medium-sized. Different DNA sequences within this sample yield the same CDR3. V and J are TRBV6-4 and TRBJ2-2, with D possibly being TRBD2 (5 bases). The V gene's germline CDR1 is MRHNA and CDR2 SNTAGT. V gave up 4 bases and J gave up 2 bases, with 5 bases separating them. The CDR3 extends over 13 amino acids. For the CDR3, the DNA is TGTGCCAGCAGTGGGACTAACACCGGGGAGCTGTTTTTT. Its protein product is CASSGTNTGELFF.

The V gene is TRBV7-9, the J gene TRBJ2-7, with D perhaps assigned TRBD1 or TRBD2 (5 bases each). V was pared by 6 bases and J by 3 bases, with 9 bases between. This CDR3 comprises 12 residues. The germline V gene has CDR1 SEHNR and CDR2 FQNEAQ (reference sequence). The chain's CDR3 is CASRGDDYEQYF. DNA of the CDR3: TGTGCCAGCAGGGGGGATGACTACGAGCAGTACTTC.

This chain joins TRBV5-1 and TRBJ1-1; D uncertain. Germline V gene sequence: CDR1 SGHRS, CDR2 YFSETQ. CDR3 size: 14 residues. V was clipped by 1 base and J by 5 bases, with 12 bases between them. The CDR3 DNA is TGCGCCAGCAGCTTGATAGACCCGGCGACTGAAGCTTTCTTT. Its protein product is CASSLIDPATEAFF. Filled out from reference TRBV5-1 and TRBJ1-1, the complete variable domain reads KAGVTQTPRYLIKTRGQQVTLSCSPISGHRSVSWYQQTPGQGLQFLFEYFSETQRNKGNFPGRFSGRQFSNSRSEMNVSTLELGDSALYLCASSLIDPATEAFFGQGTRLTVV.

V is TRBV5-1 and J is TRBJ1-1; no clear D. CDR3 length equals 13 residues. The germline V gene has CDR1 SGHRS and CDR2 YFSETQ. The V end lost 6 bases, the J end lost 0 bases, and 9 bases lay between the germline ends. The CDR3 loop is CASTQEMNTEAFF. CDR3 nucleotides: TGCGCCAGCACTCAGGAGATGAACACTGAAGCTTTCTTT.

The J gene is TRBJ2-2, the V gene TRBV7-8, with D tentatively TRBD1 (6 bases). Trimming left V 3 bases short and J 3 bases short, with 17 bases between. CDR1 and CDR2 (germline): SGHVS, FQNEAQ. The CDR3 extends over 17 amino acids. The CDR3 spells CASSFRGLGADTGELFF. CDR3 nucleotide sequence: TGTGCCAGCAGCTTCCGGGGTCTGGGGGCCGACACCGGGGAGCTGTTTTTT.

The J gene is TRBJ1-3, the V gene TRBV9; no reliable D call. CDR1 SGDLS and CDR2 YYNGEE come from the germline V gene. The CDR3 has 16 amino acids. With 4 bases removed from V and 0 bases from J, the gap between germline ends came to 14 bases. The CDR3 region has the DNA TGTGCCAGCAGCCCCACGGACGGGTACTCTGGAAACACCATATATTTT. It codes for CASSPTDGYSGNTIYF.

The chain employs TRBV5-4 and TRBJ2-5, with TRBD2 matching 7 bases. Germline values: CDR1 SGHNT, CDR2 YYREEE (reference sequence). This CDR3 is 16 amino acids long. The V gene end was trimmed by 0 bases and the J gene end by 2 bases; junction bases not matched to a gene: 7. DNA for the CDR3: TGTGCCAGCAGCTTGGGGGTCGGGAGGAGACAAGAGACCCAGTACTTC. This translates into CASSLGVGRRQETQYF.

The chain has TRBV27 and TRBJ1-1; D is perhaps TRBD1 (5 bases). Per germline, CDR1 MNHEY and CDR2 SMNVEV (reference sequence). The CDR3 spans 14 residues. Trimming removed 4 bases from V and 5 bases from J, with 14 bases in between. CDR3 protein: CASSSAGQWTEAFF. The CDR3 DNA reads as TGTGCCAGCAGTTCGGCAGGGCAGTGGACTGAAGCTTTCTTT.

The chain combines TRBV4-1 with TRBJ2-3; either TRBD1 or TRBD2 may supply D (5 bases each). Germline CDR1 reads MGHRA; CDR2 reads YSYEKL. Trimming cost V 0 bases and J 7 bases, with 11 bases left between them. The length of the CDR3 is 14 residues. Written as DNA, the CDR3 is TGCGCCAGCAGCCAAGAGGGACCGTGGAATACGCAGTATTTT. Residues: CASSQEGPWNTQYF.

The chain has TRBV10-3 and TRBJ1-1, with D unclear. Trimming shortened V by 3 bases and J by 0 bases, and 14 bases separated the two germline ends. From germline, CDR1 is ENHRY and CDR2 SYGVKD. There are 16 residues in the CDR3. The CDR3 DNA reads TGTGCCATCAGTGATCTGAGGGCTCGCATGAACACTGAAGCTTTCTTT. Translating gives CAISDLRARMNTEAFF.

This chain links TRBV11-2 with TRBJ1-4; D is uncertain. The germline V and J ends were trimmed by 2 bases and 3 bases, with 10 bases remaining between them. The germline V gene encodes CDR1 SGHAT and CDR2 FQNNGV. CDR3 length equals 15 residues. CDR3 region: CASSLQWQPNEKLFF. The DNA for the CDR3 is TGTGCCAGCAGCTTACAGTGGCAACCTAATGAAAAACTGTTTTTT.

The genes are TRBV6-1 and TRBJ1-2; maybe TRBD1 (5 bases). The CDR3 loop spans 15 amino acids. CDR1 and CDR2 from the germline V gene are MNHNS and SASEGT. The V gene lost 2 bases and the J gene lost 4 bases, with 14 bases spanning the gap. Here the CDR3 DNA reads TGTGCCAGCAGTGAATCCCGTGGAGGGACCTATGGCTACACCTTC. This translates into CASSESRGGTYGYTF.

The chain joins TRBV5-6 to TRBJ2-1; weak D call: TRBD2 (6 bases). V was cut by 0 bases and J by 9 bases, with 10 bases left in between. From germline, CDR1 is SGHDT and CDR2 YYEEEE. There are 13 residues in the CDR3. The chain's CDR3 is CASSLVGRSEQFF. The CDR3 DNA is TGTGCCAGCAGCTTGGTAGGGAGGAGTGAGCAGTTCTTC.

The chain combines TRBV2 with TRBJ1-1, with 9 bases fitting TRBD1. The CDR3 runs 16 residues. The V gene's germline CDR1 is SNHLY and CDR2 FYNNEI. The junction had 13 bases not matched to a gene; V was cut back by 4 bases and J by 7 bases. For the CDR3, the DNA is TGTGCCAGCAGTGCTACAAGGGGACAGGGAAGGATTGAAGCTTTCTTT. It specifies CASSATRGQGRIEAFF.

The chain couples TRBV2 to TRBJ1-2; 10 positions match TRBD1. J lost 7 bases, V lost 7 bases, and 6 bases had no gene match. From germline, CDR1 is SNHLY and CDR2 FYNNEI. The CDR3 contains 13 residues. The CDR3: CASTTGGFFGYTF. CDR3 in DNA: TGTGCCAGCACGACAGGGGGCTTCTTTGGCTACACCTTC.

This clone was counted only a few times. The chain has TRBV5-1 and TRBJ2-7; 10 nucleotides agree with TRBD1. Germline values: CDR1 SGHRS, CDR2 YFSETQ. With 0 bases clipped from V and 1 base from J, the junction kept 4 bases outside the gene matches. The CDR3 runs to 16 residues. The CDR3 sequence: CASSLGDRGVSYEQYF. The DNA of the CDR3 is TGCGCCAGCAGCTTGGGGGACAGGGGAGTTTCCTACGAGCAGTACTTC. Supplemented by reference TRBV5-1 and TRBJ2-7, the full variable domain reads KAGVTQTPRYLIKTRGQQVTLSCSPISGHRSVSWYQQTPGQGLQFLFEYFSETQRNKGNFPGRFSGRQFSNSRSEMNVSTLELGDSALYLCASSLGDRGVSYEQYFGPGTRLTVT.

The chain uses TRBV27 and TRBJ1-2, with unresolved D. The CDR3 extends over 13 amino acids. The V and J ends lost 4 bases and 0 bases respectively, with 6 bases between them. Germline CDR1 is MNHEY and CDR2 is SMNVEV (reference sequence). CDR3 nucleotides: TGTGCCAGCAGTTCGACCGCTAACTATGGCTACACCTTC. Its protein is CASSSTANYGYTF.

This chain connects TRBV11-2 to TRBJ1-1; 7 bases are shared with TRBD1. V gave up 4 bases and J gave up 3 bases; unmatched junction bases: 8. This CDR3 has 15 amino acids. Germline lookup yields CDR1 SGHAT and CDR2 FQNNGV. For the CDR3, the DNA is TGTGCCAGCAGCTACGTGGGACAGCGGGACACTGAAGCTTTCTTT. It codes for CASSYVGQRDTEAFF.

The chain employs TRBV5-4 and TRBJ2-7, with TRBD2 identical over 8 bases. The CDR3 sequence is 13 residues long. V was clipped by 2 bases and J by 6 bases; unmatched bases: 4. CDR1 is SGHNT, CDR2 YYREEE, per germline (reference sequence). The CDR3, as DNA: TGTGCCAGCAGCTTCCCGGGAGGGCCCGAGCAGTACTTC. It is translated as CASSFPGGPEQYF.

The chain couples TRBV27 to TRBJ2-3, with 13 bases lining up with TRBD2. CDR1 MNHEY and CDR2 SMNVEV come from the germline V gene (reference sequence). The CDR3 length is 16 residues. The J segment lost 4 bases and the V segment lost 6 bases, leaving 7 bases of the junction unmatched. CDR3 coding DNA: TGTGCCAGCAGGACGGGACTAGCGGGATTCCCAGATACGCAGTATTTT. Translated: CASRTGLAGFPDTQYF.

The chain recombines TRBV5-1 with TRBJ2-3, with D perhaps TRBD2 (7 bases). Trimming took off 4 bases at V and 5 bases at J, with 17 bases between the two ends. The CDR3 is 15 residues long. From germline, CDR1 is SGHRS and CDR2 YFSETQ. CDR3 in amino acids: CASSGPRGPGDTQYF. The CDR3 bases are TGCGCCAGCAGCGGACCGCGGGGGCCCGGAGATACGCAGTATTTT.

The chain combines TRBV19 with TRBJ2-7; TRBD2 is a possible D gene (6 bases). The ends were cut back, 4 bases at V and 2 bases at J, with 12 bases in the middle. The length of the CDR3 is 14 residues. Germline assignment: CDR1 LNHDA and CDR2 SQIVND (reference sequence). This CDR3 reads CASSTGRNTYEQYF. The CDR3, as DNA: TGTGCCAGTAGTACGGGGAGGAATACCTACGAGCAGTACTTC. Looking up the rest from reference TRBV19 and TRBJ2-7 gives the full variable domain: DGGITQSPKYLFRKEGQNVTLSCEQNLNHDAMYWYRQDPGQGLRLIYYSQIVNDFQKGDIAEGYSVSREKKESFPLTVTSAQKNPTAFYLCASSTGRNTYEQYFGPGTRLTVT.